The 15 T cell receptor beta chains below come from one sample, sequenced in a study of blood T cells in healthy people across ages. Then a second PCR, running roughly 7 to 11 cycles, was carried out with a sample-barcoded 5' primer and a J-beta primer mix. TCRdb itself ran the 5' RACE reads through MiXCR, one entry per CDR3 protein. The sample has about 1.6 million distinct CDR3 sequences; about 31% are singletons. Sequenced input: blood. Receptors originate from a woman in her 30s in good health.

This clonotype was counted only a few times. Relative to the germline gene, one junction end is altered; a read error may explain this. The chain carries TRBV15 and TRBJ2-4; D is unresolved. The J call may be mistaken, given a closer DNA end match to TRBJ2-5. Germline CDR1 is LNHNV and CDR2 is YYDKDF (reference sequence). This CDR3 comprises 17 residues. CDR3 DNA sequence: TGTGCCACCAGCGGAGACATCTCCGCAGTGCCGGCGAAGACCCAGTACTTC. It yields the protein CATSGDISAVPAKTQYF.

This sequence joins TRBV4-1 and TRBJ2-7; either TRBD1 or TRBD2 may supply D (5 bases each). The CDR3 runs to 15 residues. CDR1 is MGHRA, CDR2 YSYEKL, per germline. Trimming removed 0 bases at V and 3 bases at J, with 12 bases between. For the CDR3, the DNA is TGCGCCAGCAGCCAAGATGGGGGACCCTTCTACGAGCAGTACTTC. It encodes CASSQDGGPFYEQYF.

This chain uses TRBV29-1 with TRBJ1-1, with no clear D. The germline V gene has CDR1 SQVTM and CDR2 ANQGSEA. V was clipped by 4 bases and J by 0 bases, with 9 bases between them. CDR3 size: 13 residues. The CDR3 is CSVVGVLNTEAFF. CDR3 nucleotides: TGCAGCGTTGTCGGGGTATTGAACACTGAAGCTTTCTTT.

This clonotype was seen only a few times. CDR3 residues: CSVWGGPYGYTF. In DNA, the CDR3 is TGCAGCGTCTGGGGTGGCCCCTATGGCTACACCTTC. The chain couples TRBV29-1 to TRBJ1-2; D unclear. Trimming removed 6 bases at V and 4 bases at J, with 12 bases between. The CDR3 extends over 12 amino acids. Germline CDR1 reads SQVTM; CDR2 reads ANQGSEA.

This clonotype showed up just a few times. The chain has TRBV20-1 and TRBJ2-5; D might be TRBD1 (5 bases). The CDR3 totals 13 residues. Germline V gene lookup returns CDR1 DFQATT and CDR2 SNEGSKA (reference sequence). V was clipped by 3 bases and J by 2 bases, with 10 bases between them. The CDR3: CSASDSTQETQYF. CDR3 DNA: TGCAGTGCTAGCGACAGCACTCAAGAGACCCAGTACTTC.

This clonotype was counted between two and nine times. The V gene is TRBV4-1, the J gene TRBJ1-2; 10 bases align to TRBD1. CDR1 and CDR2 (germline): MGHRA, YSYEKL. The trim removed 3 bases at V and 3 bases at J, leaving 7 bases unmatched. This CDR3 is built from 16 residues. CDR3 bases: TGCGCCAGCAGCCAGGCCGGGACAGGGGCAGACTATGGCTACACCTTC. This codes for CASSQAGTGADYGYTF.

This sequence joins TRBV20-1 and TRBJ1-6, with 9 bases identical to TRBD1. The CDR3 is 17 amino acids. In germline, CDR1 is DFQATT, CDR2 SNEGSKA (reference sequence). Trimming removed 2 bases from V and 3 bases from J; junction bases left unmatched: 8. CDR3 DNA sequence: TGCAGTGCTAGAATCCGGGACAGGGAAATCTATAATTCACCCCTCCACTTT. This encodes CSARIRDREIYNSPLHF.

CDR3 bases: TGTGCCAGCAGTTTAATGGGCCTAGCGGGAGCAAATGAGCAGTACTTC. It translates to CASSLMGLAGANEQYF. The rearrangement uses TRBV27 and TRBJ2-1; 10 positions agree with TRBD2. The J call may be mistaken, given a closer DNA end match to TRBJ2-7. The CDR3 runs 16 residues. CDR1 is MNHEY, CDR2 SMNVEV, per germline (reference sequence).

The chain combines TRBV6-5 with TRBJ1-2; the D gene is possibly TRBD1 (6 bases). The length of the CDR3 is 15 residues. V was clipped by 0 bases and J by 4 bases, with 12 bases between them. Germline V gene sequence: CDR1 MNHEY, CDR2 SVGAGI. The CDR3 coding sequence is TGTGCCAGCAGTTACTCGCCAGGGGAGCTCTATGGCTACACCTTC. Amino acid sequence: CASSYSPGELYGYTF.

The J gene is TRBJ2-3, the V gene TRBV20-1; D is undetermined. The CDR3 is 15 amino acids. Germline V gene data show CDR1 as DFQATT and CDR2 as SNEGSKA (reference sequence). Trimming took off 2 bases at V and 9 bases at J, with 21 bases between the two ends. The CDR3 DNA is TGCAGTGCTAGACAAAGGACGGAGTTCGATGACACGCAGTATTTT. Translating it yields CSARQRTEFDDTQYF.

The chain links TRBV4-1 to TRBJ2-2; 11 bases map to TRBD2. With 0 bases clipped from V and 1 base from J, the junction kept 7 bases outside the gene matches. Germline-derived CDR1 and CDR2 are MGHRA and YSYEKL. The CDR3 covers 19 residues. The CDR3 protein is CASSQDLGSGGVNTGELFF. The CDR3, as DNA: TGCGCCAGCAGCCAAGATCTGGGTAGCGGGGGGGTGAACACCGGGGAGCTGTTTTTT.

Details on this clonotype: A much larger clone differs by one base, so this may be a read error. The chain employs TRBV7-9 and TRBJ2-7, with D unresolved. The CDR3 sequence is 13 residues long. Germline CDR1 is SEHNR and CDR2 is FQNEAQ (reference sequence). The CDR3 here is CVSSLKLWYEQYF. CDR3 DNA sequence: TGTGTCAGCAGCTTAAAGCTCTGGTACGAGCAGTACTTC.

The chain joins TRBV7-8 to TRBJ1-2, with D unresolved. Germline CDR1 is SGHVS and CDR2 is FQNEAQ. Trimming removed 5 bases from V and 4 bases from J, with 14 bases in between. The CDR3 covers 14 residues. CDR3 protein: CASSLFPRSYGYTF. The CDR3 DNA reads TGTGCCAGCAGCCTTTTTCCCCGAAGCTATGGCTACACCTTC.

Notes on this clonotype: At one boundary the junction diverges from the germline segment, which might be a read error. The chain links TRBV27 to TRBJ2-7; TRBD1 agrees at 8 bases. This CDR3 has 15 residues. CDR1 is MNHEY, CDR2 SMNVEV, per germline (reference sequence). DNA of the CDR3: TGTGCCAACAGTTCCCTAGGACAGGGAACCTACGAGCAGTACTTC. As protein: CANSSLGQGTYEQYF.

The V and J genes are TRBV27 and TRBJ1-6, with 8 bases lining up with TRBD1. Germline assignment: CDR1 MNHEY and CDR2 SMNVEV (reference sequence). This CDR3 region has 16 residues. The V and J ends lost 5 bases and 7 bases, in that order; junction bases with no gene match: 10. The CDR3 sequence: CASSVADRGYNSPLHF. Written as DNA, the CDR3 is TGTGCCAGCAGTGTCGCAGACAGGGGATACAATTCACCCCTCCACTTT.